What follows are 9 T cell receptor beta chains derived from one specimen sequenced in a study of T cell responses to AZD1222 COVID-19 vaccine. Generated by immunoSEQ multiplex PCR, the TCRdb table keeps only in-frame clones and is missing some. Among 55,000 to 90,000 clones, over 80% were seen once, and the ten largest hold around 9.8%. The source was peripheral blood, collected on day 0 of AZD1222 vaccination. All receptors derive from an adult in good health.

This clone was counted between two and nine times. V and J are TRBV9 and TRBJ2-1, with 7 bases matching TRBD1. The J segment lost 9 bases and the V segment lost 0 bases, leaving 6 bases of the junction unmatched. This CDR3 contains 14 residues. Germline V lookup: CDR1 SGDLS, CDR2 YYNGEE. CDR3 DNA: TGTGCCAGCAGCGTAGACGAAGGGGGCGGTGAGCAGTTCTTC. This gives the protein CASSVDEGGGEQFF.

This rearrangement joins TRBV5-1 to TRBJ1-6, with D unresolved. Germline V gene sequence: CDR1 SGHRS, CDR2 YFSETQ. Trimming shortened V by 5 bases and J by 10 bases, and 13 bases separated the two germline ends. The CDR3 sequence is 13 residues long. CDR3: CASSPSLDSPLHF. DNA of the CDR3: TGCGCCAGCAGTCCCTCGTTGGACTCACCCCTCCACTTT.

The chain recombines TRBV7-9 with TRBJ2-3; tentatively, D is TRBD1 (5 bases). The V end lost 4 bases, the J end lost 0 bases, and 17 bases lay between the germline ends. The CDR3 runs 17 residues. CDR1 and CDR2 from the germline V gene are SEHNR and FQNEAQ (reference sequence). For the CDR3, the DNA is TGTGCCAGCAGCTGGGGCCTAGGGGCAGGAAGCACAGATACGCAGTATTTT. It translates to CASSWGLGAGSTDTQYF.

This clone came up a few times. The CDR3 DNA is TGTGCCAGCAGTTCTCGACTGGTGCAGGGCTACACCTTC. Its protein is CASSSRLVQGYTF. The chain links TRBV12-3 or TRBV12-4 to TRBJ1-2; D uncertain. This CDR3 is 13 amino acids long. Trimming removed 4 bases at V and 8 bases at J, with 14 bases between.

V and J are TRBV28 and TRBJ2-7, with D perhaps matching TRBD1 or TRBD2 (5 bases each). This CDR3 contains 15 residues. Germline V lookup: CDR1 MDHEN, CDR2 SYDVKM. The ends were cut back, 4 bases at V and 2 bases at J, with 15 bases in the middle. Written as DNA, the CDR3 is TGTGCCAGCAGTTCGGGGCTCCCTAAGACCTACGAGCAGTACTTC. Translated: CASSSGLPKTYEQYF.

The rearrangement joins TRBV2 to TRBJ1-6; a possible D gene is TRBD1 (6 bases). In germline, CDR1 is SNHLY, CDR2 FYNNEI. Trimming left V 6 bases short and J 4 bases short, with 16 bases between. The CDR3 is 16 residues long. The CDR3, as DNA: TGTGCCAGCAGCAAAACCGGGACACCATATAATTCACCCCTCCACTTT. Its translation: CASSKTGTPYNSPLHF.

The rearrangement joins TRBV5-1 to TRBJ2-1; TRBD1 aligns across 7 bases. The V segment lost 3 bases and the J segment 10 bases; nucleotides outside the gene matches: 13. CDR1 is SGHRS and CDR2 is YFSETQ in the germline V gene. CDR3 length: 15 residues. For the CDR3, the DNA is TGCGCCAGCAGCTACACAGGGGACCTCTTGGGGGAGCAGTTCTTC. Translation: CASSYTGDLLGEQFF.

This chain links TRBV27 with TRBJ2-7; 9 bases match TRBD1. V lost 6 bases, J lost 2 bases, and 2 bases stayed unmatched. CDR1 is MNHEY and CDR2 is SMNVEV in the germline V gene (reference sequence). This CDR3 contains 13 residues. CDR3 bases: TGTGCCAGCAGGGGACAGGGCCCCTACGAGCAGTACTTC. It encodes CASRGQGPYEQYF.

This chain joins TRBV4-1 and TRBJ1-1; TRBD1 agrees at 10 bases. Germline CDR1 reads MGHRA; CDR2 reads YSYEKL. This CDR3 comprises 16 residues. J was trimmed by 5 bases and V by 1 base; bases with no gene match: 7. The CDR3 DNA follows: TGCGCCAGCAGCCAAGGACAGGGGGCCGTAGGAACTGAAGCTTTCTTT. This encodes CASSQGQGAVGTEAFF.